This T cell receptor beta chain originates from a study of blood T cell repertoires in COVID-19. About the research overall: There were acute and convalescent COVID-19 samples, and they came from the United States, Italy and Spain. From T cells, B-cell-depleted T cells, or PBMCs came the material, which was cDNA or gDNA.

Trimming took 0 bases from V and 3 from J; bases not matched to a gene: 9. CDR1 is SGHNT, CDR2 YYREEE, per germline (reference sequence). This CDR3 region has 18 residues. Authors' processing steps: The assay estimated nucleated cells by amplifying reference gene primers. Libraries were prepared by immunoSEQ multiplex PCR; TCRdb keeps only in-frame clonotypes and omits some of them. From that table come the V and J calls and clone size; the DNA was used to work out D and trimming. The sample lists 57,000 or so clones, around nine tenths occurring once. This sequence originates from a woman in her forties or fifties with active or convalescent COVID-19. This sequence joins TRBV5-4 and TRBJ2-2, with 9 bases identical to TRBD2. The sequenced material came from peripheral blood. The CDR3 DNA reads as TGTGCCAGCAGCTTGGGGGCTAGCGGGATAGGCGACACCGGGGAGCTGTTTTTT. This encodes CASSLGASGIGDTGELFF.